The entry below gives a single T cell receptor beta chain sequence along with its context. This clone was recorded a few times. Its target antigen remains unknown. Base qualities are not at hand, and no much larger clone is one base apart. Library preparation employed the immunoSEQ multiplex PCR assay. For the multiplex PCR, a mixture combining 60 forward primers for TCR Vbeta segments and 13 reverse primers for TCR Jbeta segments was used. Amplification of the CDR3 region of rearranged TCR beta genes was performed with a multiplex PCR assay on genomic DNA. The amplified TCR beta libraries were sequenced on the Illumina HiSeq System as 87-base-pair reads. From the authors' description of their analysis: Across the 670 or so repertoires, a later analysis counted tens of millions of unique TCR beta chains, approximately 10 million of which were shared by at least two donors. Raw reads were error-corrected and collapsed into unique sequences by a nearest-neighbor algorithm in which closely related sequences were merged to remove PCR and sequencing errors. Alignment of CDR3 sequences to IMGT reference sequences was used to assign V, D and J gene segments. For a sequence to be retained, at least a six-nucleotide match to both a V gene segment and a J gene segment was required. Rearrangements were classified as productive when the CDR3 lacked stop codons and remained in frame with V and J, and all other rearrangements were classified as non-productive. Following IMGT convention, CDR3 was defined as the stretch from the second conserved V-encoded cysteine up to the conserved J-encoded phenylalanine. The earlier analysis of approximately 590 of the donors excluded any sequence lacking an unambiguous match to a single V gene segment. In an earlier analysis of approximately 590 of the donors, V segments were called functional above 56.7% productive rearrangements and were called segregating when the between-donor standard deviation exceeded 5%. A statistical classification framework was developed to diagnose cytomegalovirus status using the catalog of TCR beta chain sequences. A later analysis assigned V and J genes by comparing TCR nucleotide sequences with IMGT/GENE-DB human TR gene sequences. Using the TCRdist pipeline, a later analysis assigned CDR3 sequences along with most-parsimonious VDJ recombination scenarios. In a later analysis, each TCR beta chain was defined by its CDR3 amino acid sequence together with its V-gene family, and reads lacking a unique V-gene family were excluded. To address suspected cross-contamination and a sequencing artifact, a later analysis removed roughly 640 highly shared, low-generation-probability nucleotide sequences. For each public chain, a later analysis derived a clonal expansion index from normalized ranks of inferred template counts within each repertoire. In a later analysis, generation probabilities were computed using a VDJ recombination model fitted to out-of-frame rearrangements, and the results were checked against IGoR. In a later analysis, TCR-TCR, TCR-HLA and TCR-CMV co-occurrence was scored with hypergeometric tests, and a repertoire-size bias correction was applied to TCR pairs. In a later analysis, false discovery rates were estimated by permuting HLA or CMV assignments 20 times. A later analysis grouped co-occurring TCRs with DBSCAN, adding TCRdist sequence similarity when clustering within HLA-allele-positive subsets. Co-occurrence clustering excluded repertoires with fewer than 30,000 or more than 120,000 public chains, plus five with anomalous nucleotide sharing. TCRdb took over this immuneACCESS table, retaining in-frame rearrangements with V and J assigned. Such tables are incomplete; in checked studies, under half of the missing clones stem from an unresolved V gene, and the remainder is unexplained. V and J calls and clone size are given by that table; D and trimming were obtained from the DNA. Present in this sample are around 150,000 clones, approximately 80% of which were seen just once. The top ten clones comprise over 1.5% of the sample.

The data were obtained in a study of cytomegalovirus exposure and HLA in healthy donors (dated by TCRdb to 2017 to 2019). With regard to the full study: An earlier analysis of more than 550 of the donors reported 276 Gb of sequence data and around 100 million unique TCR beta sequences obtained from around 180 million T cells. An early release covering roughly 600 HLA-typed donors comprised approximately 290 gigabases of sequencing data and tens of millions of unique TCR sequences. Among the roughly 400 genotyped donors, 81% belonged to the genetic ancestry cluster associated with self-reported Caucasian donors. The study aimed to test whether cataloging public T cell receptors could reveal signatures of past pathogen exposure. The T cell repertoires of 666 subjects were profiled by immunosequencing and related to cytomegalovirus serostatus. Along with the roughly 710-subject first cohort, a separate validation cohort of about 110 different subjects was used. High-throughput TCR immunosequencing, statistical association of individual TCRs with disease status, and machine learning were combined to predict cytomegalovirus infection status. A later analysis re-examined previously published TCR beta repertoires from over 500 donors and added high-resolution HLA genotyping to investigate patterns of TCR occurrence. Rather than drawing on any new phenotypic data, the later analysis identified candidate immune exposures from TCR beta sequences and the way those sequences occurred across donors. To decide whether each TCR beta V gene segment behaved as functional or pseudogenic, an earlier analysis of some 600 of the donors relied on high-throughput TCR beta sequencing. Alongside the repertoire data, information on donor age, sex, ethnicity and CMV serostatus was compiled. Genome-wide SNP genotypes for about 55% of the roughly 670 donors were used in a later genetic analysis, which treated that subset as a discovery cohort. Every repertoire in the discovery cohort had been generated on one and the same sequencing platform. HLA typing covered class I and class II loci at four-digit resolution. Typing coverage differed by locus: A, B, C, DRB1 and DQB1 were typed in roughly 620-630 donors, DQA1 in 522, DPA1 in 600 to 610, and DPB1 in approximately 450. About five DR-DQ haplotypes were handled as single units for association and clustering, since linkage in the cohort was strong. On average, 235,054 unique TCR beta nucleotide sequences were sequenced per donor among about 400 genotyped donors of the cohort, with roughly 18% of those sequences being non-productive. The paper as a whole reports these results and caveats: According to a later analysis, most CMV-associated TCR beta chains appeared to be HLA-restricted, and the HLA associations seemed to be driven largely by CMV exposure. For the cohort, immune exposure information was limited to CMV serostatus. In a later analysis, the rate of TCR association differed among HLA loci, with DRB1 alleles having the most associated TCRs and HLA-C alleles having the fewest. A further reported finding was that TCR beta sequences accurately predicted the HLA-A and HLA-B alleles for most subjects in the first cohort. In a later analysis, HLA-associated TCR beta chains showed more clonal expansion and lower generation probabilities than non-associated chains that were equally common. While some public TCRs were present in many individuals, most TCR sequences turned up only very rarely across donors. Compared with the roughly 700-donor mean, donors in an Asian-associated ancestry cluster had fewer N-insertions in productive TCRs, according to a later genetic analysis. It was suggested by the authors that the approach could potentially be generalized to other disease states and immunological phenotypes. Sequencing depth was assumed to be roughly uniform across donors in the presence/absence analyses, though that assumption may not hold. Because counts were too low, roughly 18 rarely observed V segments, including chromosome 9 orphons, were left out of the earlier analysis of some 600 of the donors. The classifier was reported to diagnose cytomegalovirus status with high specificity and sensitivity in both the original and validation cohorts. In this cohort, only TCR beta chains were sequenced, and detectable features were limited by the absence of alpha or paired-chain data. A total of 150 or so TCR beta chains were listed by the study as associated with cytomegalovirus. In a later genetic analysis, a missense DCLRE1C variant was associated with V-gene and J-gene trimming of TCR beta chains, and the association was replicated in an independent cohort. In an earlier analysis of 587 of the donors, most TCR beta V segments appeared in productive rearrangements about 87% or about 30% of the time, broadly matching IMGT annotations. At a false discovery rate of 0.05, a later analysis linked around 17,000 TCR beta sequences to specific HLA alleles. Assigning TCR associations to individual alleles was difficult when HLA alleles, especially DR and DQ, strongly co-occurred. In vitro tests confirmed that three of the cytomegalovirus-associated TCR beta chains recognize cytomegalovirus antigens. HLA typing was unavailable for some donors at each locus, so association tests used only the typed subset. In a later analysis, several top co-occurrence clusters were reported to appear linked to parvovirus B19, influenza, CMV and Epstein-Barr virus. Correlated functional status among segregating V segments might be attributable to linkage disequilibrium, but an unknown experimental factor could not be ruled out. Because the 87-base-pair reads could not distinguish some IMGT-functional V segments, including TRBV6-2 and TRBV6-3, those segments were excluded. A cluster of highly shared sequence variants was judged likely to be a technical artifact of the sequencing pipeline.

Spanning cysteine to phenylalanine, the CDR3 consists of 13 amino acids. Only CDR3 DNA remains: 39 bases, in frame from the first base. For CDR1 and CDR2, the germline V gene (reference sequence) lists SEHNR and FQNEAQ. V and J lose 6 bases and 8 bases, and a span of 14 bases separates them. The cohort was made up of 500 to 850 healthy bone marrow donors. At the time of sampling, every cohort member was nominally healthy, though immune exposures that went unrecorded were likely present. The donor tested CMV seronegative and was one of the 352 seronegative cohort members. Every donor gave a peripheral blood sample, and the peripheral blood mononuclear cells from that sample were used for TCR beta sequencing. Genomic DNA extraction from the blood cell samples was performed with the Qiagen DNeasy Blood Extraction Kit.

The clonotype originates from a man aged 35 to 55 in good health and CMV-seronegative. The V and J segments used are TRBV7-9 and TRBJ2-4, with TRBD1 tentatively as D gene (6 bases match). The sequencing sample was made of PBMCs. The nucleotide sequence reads TGTGCCAGCAGTTCCCCCAGGGGTTACATTCAGTACTTC. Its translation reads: CASSSPRGYIQYF.